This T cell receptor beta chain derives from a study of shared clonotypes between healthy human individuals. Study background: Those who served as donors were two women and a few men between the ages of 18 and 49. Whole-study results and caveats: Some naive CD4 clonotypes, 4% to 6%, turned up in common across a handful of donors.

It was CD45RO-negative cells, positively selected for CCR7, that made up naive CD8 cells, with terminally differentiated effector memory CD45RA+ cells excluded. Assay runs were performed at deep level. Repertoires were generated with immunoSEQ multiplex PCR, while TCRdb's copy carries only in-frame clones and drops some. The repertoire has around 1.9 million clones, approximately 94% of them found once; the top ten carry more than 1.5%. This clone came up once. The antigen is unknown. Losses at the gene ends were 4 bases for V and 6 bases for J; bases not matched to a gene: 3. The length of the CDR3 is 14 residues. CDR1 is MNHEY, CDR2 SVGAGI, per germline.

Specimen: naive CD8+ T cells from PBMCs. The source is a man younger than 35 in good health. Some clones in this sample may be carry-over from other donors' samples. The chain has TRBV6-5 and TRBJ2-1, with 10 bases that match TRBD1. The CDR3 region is CASSWDRGGNEQFF. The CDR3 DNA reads TGTGCCAGCAGTTGGGACAGGGGTGGCAATGAGCAGTTCTTC.